The present TCR beta chain was sequenced within a study of cytomegalovirus exposure and HLA in healthy donors. V was clipped by 7 bases and J by 0 bases, with 16 bases between them. CDR1 MNHNS and CDR2 SASEGT come from the germline V gene. The CDR3 consists of 15 residues. This clone occurred a few times. Its antigen remains unknown. Study results and caveats: Exclusion applied to some V segments, including TRBV6-2 and TRBV6-3, as they were indistinguishable. Across donors, most TCRs were seen rarely, yet some public ones were widespread. In an earlier analysis, most TCR beta V segments were productive about 87% or about 30% of the time.

Vbeta (60) and Jbeta (13) primers were used in the PCR. The assay was immunoSEQ multiplex PCR, and TCRdb's table has in-frame clones only and misses some. Counted here are about 82,000 clones, roughly 80% occurring once; the ten biggest clones make up about 3.5%. This clonotype was obtained from a man between 45 and 60 years old in good health and CMV-seronegative. The rearrangement uses TRBV6-1 and TRBJ2-7; maybe TRBD2 (5 bases). Input material: PBMCs. The CDR3 DNA reads TGTGCCAGCAAACCGGAAATAGCGTACTCCTACGAGCAGTACTTC. Amino acids: CASKPEIAYSYEQYF.